The clone carrying this T cell receptor (beta chain) occurred a few times. The antigen is undetermined. Time point: late sampling 161 to 241 days after vaccination in three convalescent patients. Noted treatment: roughly 10-day PBMC culture with coronavirus spike peptide pools or control peptides (ViraFEST assay). This specimen belongs to a study of vaccination and CD4 T cells after COVID-19. Whole-study context: Cells were stimulated with overlapping spike peptide pools from SARS-CoV-2, HCoV-NL63, HCoV-OC43 and HCoV-229E.

This CDR3 is 15 amino acids long. V lost 6 bases to trimming and J lost 5 bases, with 17 bases between them. Germline CDR1 and CDR2: SGHTA and FQGNSA. Oncomine TCR Beta short-read sequencing was applied to DNA from cultured CD4+ T cells. The source of extracted genomic DNA was cultured CD4+ T cells. MiXCR, applied by TCRdb to the PCR reads, yields one record per CDR3 protein. The sample contains about 25,000 distinct CDR3 sequences, about 29% of which appear only once. The sample was CD4+ T cells from blood, cultured in vitro, taken about 7 months after SARS-CoV-2 vaccination. This TCR was recovered from a human donor who had recovered from COVID-19. V gene TRBV7-2 combines with J gene TRBJ2-1, with D possibly called TRBD1 or TRBD2 (5 bases each). The CDR3 here is CASSRTRGGHNEQFF. In DNA, the CDR3 is TGTGCCAGCAGTCGTACGAGGGGCGGACACAATGAGCAGTTCTTC.